This TCR beta chain appears in the sequencing data of a study of metastatic and nonmetastatic thyroid tumors (dated by TCRdb to 2018 to 2021). Some background on the complete study: Repertoires were compared across peripheral blood and tumor or nodule tissue samples from malignant and benign thyroid patients.

Before undergoing thyroid surgery, none of the patients had been given any kind of treatment. Using T-cell receptor beta sequencing, the study looked back at clinical samples from patients collected from the early 2010s to the late 2010s. Receptors were amplified or captured by PCR. Sequenced on an Illumina HiSeq 4000. High-throughput sequencing was used to profile the TCR beta-chain CDR3 region of every patient. Per the original workflow: A classifier to discriminate distant-metastatic papillary thyroid cancer patients was built from CDR3 differences across clinicopathological groups. The Shannon index was used to measure repertoire diversity, and the Morisita-Horn index was used to measure how similar tumor and blood repertoires were. The public reads were reprocessed in TCRdb via fastp at Q25 and MiXCR, keeping in-frame beta chains. These V and J calls derive from TCRdb rather than the authors' analysis. This sample holds about 40,000 clones; 13% were observed only once. The top ten clones comprise over 7.5% of the sample.

A word on this clone: The target of this receptor is not known. No qualities accompany the bases; no much larger clone lies one base away.

What the work shows at the level of the full study, not this receptor alone: In both blood and tumor samples, TCR beta diversity was reported to be significantly higher in malignant tumors than in benign nodules.

According to the germline V gene, CDR1 reads ENHRY and CDR2 reads SYGVKD. From its cysteine to its phenylalanine, the CDR3 spans 14 amino acids. Just CDR3 DNA is preserved here, 42 bases in frame from base 1. Trimming takes 6 bases from V and 2 bases from J, and the germline ends sit 12 bases apart. The source material was blood. The sequence came from a female donor with papillary thyroid cancer or a benign thyroid nodule (not recorded which). Some clones in this sample may be carry-over from other donors' samples. The rearrangement combines TRBV10-3 with TRBJ2-3, with a weak D call of TRBD1 (6 bases match). The CDR3 corresponds to CAIRTGGITDTQYF. The DNA reads TGTGCCATCAGGACAGGTGGTATCACAGATACGCAGTATTTT.